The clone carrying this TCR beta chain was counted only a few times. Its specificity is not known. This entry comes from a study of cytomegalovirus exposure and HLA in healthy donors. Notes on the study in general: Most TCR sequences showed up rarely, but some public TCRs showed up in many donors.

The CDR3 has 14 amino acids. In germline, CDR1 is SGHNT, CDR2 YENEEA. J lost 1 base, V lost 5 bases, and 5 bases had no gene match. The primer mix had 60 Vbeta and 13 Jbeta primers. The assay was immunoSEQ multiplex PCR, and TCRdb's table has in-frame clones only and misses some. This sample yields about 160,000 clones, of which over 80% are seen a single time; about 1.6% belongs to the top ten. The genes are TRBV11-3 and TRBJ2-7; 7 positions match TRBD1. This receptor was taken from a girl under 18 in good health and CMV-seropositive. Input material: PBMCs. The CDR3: CASSAAGGSYEQYF. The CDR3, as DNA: TGTGCCAGCAGCGCCGCAGGGGGTTCCTACGAGCAGTACTTC.